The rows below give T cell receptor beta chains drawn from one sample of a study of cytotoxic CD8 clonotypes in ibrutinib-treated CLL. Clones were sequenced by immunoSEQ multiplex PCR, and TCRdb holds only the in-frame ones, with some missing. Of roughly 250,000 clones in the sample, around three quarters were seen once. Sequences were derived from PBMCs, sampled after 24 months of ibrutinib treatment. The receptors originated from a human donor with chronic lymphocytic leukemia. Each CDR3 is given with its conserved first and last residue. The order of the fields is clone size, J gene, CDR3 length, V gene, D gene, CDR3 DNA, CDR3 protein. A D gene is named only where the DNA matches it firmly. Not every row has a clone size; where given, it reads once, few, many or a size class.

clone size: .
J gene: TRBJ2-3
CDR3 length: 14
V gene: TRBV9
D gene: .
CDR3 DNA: TGTGCCAGCAGCGTAGAGGTCCTGCCAGATACGCAGTATTTT
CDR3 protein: CASSVEVLPDTQYF

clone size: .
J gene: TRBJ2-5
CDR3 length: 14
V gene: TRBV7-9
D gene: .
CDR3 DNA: TGTGCCAGCAGCTTAGTTACAGGCCAAGAGACCCAGTACTTC
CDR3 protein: CASSLVTGQETQYF

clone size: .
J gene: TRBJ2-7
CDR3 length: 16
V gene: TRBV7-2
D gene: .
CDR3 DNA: TGTGCCAGCAGCTTAGACAGGGAGACGAGCTCCTACGAGCAGTACTTC
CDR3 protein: CASSLDRETSSYEQYF

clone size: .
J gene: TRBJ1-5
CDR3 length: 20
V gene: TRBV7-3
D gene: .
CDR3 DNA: TGTGCCAGCAGCTTCGACCGTTGGGGACAAGATGACTATAGCAATCAGCCCCAGCATTTT
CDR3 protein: CASSFDRWGQDDYSNQPQHF

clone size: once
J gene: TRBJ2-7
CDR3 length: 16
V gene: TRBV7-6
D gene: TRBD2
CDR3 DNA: TGTGCCAGCAGCCTAGGGGGACTAGCGGGAGCCGGAGAGCAGTACTTC
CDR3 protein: CASSLGGLAGAGEQYF

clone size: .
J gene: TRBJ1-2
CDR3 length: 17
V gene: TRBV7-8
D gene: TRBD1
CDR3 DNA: TGTGCCAGCAGCTTGGGACAGTGGAACGGCGGACGATATGGCTACACCTTC
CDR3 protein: CASSLGQWNGGRYGYTF

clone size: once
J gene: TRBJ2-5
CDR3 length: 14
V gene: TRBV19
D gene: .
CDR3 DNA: TGTGCCAGCACACGTGGGGGGCTGGGGGAGACCCAGTACTTC
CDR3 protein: CASTRGGLGETQYF

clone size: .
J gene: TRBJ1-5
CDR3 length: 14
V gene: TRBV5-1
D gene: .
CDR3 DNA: TGCGCCAGCAGCTTGGCCGGCAGCAATCAGCCCCAGCATTTT
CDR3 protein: CASSLAGSNQPQHF

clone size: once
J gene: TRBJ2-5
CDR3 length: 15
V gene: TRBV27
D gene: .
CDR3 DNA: TGTGCCAGCAGTTCCATTTCGGGGAGAAAAGAGACCCAGTACTTC
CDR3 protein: CASSSISGRKETQYF

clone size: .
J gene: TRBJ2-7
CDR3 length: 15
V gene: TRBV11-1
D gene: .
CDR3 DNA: TGTGCCAGCAGCTTAGATTTAGCCTTGGGGTACGAGCAGTACTTC
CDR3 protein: CASSLDLALGYEQYF

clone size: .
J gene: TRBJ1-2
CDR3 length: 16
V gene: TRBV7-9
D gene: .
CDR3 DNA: TGTGCCAGCAGCTCAGGGGAGAGTTTGGTTAACTATGGCTACACCTTC
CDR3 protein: CASSSGESLVNYGYTF

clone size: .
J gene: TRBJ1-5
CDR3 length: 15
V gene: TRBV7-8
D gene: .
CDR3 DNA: TGTGCCAGCAGCTTAGTGGATAGCCCTAATCAGCCCCAGCATTTT
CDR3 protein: CASSLVDSPNQPQHF

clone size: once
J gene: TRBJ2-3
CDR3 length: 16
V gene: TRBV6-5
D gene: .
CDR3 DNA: TGTGCCAGCAGTTACACCGGACAGACAAGCACAGATACGCAGTATTTT
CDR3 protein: CASSYTGQTSTDTQYF

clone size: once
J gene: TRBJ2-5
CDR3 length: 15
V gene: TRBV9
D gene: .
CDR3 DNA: TGTGCCAGCAGTTTTGGGACTTCCATACAAGAGACCCAGTACTTC
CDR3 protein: CASSFGTSIQETQYF

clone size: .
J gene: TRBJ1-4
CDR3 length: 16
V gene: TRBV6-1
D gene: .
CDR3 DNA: TGTGCCAGCAGTGAATTCATGTCAGGAGGTAATGAAAAACTGTTTTTT
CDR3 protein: CASSEFMSGGNEKLFF